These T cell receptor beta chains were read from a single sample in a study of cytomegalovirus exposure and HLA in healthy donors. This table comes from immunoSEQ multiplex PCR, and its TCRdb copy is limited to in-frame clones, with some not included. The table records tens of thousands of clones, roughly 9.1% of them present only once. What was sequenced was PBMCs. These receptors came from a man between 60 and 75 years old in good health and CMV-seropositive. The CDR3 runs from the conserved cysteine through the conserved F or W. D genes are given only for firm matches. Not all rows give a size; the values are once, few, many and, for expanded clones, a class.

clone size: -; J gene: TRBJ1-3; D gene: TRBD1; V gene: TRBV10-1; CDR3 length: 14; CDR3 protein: CASSGDSSGNTIYF; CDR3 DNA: TGCGCCAGCAGTGGGGACAGCTCTGGAAACACCATATATTTT
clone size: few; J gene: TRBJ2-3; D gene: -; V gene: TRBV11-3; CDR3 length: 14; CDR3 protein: CASSTGSASDTQYF; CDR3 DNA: TGTGCCAGCAGCACCGGAAGCGCCTCAGATACGCAGTATTTT
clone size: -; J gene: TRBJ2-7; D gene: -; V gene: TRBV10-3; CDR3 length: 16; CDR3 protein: CAISESLAQRGYEQYF; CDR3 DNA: TGTGCCATCAGTGAGTCGCTGGCCCAAAGGGGCTACGAGCAGTACTTC
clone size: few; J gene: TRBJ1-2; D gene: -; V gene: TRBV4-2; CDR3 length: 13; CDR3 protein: CASSQDFGRGYTF; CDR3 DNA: TGTGCCAGCAGCCAAGATTTCGGGAGGGGCTACACCTTC
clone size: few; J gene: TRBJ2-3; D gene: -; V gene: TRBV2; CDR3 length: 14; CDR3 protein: CASQVTGPTDTQYF; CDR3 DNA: TGTGCCAGCCAGGTGACAGGACCCACAGATACGCAGTATTTT
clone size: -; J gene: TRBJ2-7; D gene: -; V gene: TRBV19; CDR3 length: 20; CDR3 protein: CASSIDLPGAGHPHSYEQYF; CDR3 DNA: TGTGCCAGTAGTATAGATCTCCCCGGAGCGGGACACCCACACTCCTACGAGCAGTACTTC
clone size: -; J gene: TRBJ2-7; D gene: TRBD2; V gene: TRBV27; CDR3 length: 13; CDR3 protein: CASRTSGSYEQYF; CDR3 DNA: TGTGCCAGCCGGACTAGCGGGAGCTACGAGCAGTACTTC
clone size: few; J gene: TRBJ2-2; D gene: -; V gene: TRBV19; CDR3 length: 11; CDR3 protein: CASQRTGELFF; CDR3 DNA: TGTGCCAGTCAGCGCACCGGGGAGCTGTTTTTT
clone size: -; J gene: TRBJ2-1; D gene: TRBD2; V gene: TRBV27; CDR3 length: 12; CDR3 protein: CASSWRGDEQFF; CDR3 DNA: TGTGCCAGCAGTTGGCGGGGGGATGAGCAGTTCTTC
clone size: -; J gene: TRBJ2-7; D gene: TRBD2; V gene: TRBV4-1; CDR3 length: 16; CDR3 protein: CASSQITSGTGYEQYF; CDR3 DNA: TGCGCCAGCAGCCAGATAACTAGCGGGACTGGTTACGAGCAGTACTTC